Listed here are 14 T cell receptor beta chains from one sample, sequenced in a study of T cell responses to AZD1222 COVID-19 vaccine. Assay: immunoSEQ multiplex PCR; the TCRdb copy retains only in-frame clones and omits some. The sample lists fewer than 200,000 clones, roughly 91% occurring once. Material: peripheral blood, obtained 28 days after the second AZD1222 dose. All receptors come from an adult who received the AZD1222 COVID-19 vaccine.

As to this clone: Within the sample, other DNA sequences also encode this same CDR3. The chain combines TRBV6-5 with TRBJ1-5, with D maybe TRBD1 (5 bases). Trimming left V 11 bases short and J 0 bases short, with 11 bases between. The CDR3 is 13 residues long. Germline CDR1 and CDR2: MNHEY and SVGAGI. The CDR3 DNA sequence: TGTGCCGGAACAGGAGATAGCAATCAGCCCCAGCATTTT. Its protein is CAGTGDSNQPQHF.

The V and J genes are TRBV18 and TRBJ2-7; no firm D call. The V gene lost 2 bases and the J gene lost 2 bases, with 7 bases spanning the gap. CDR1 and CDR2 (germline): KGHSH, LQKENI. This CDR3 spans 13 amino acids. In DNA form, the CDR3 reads TGTGCCAGCTCACCAACAGACGCCTACGAGCAGTACTTC. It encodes CASSPTDAYEQYF.

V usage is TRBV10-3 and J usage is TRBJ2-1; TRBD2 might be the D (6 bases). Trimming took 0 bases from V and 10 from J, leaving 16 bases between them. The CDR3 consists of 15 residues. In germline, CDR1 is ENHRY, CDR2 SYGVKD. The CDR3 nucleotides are TGTGCCATCAGTGAGTCGTTGCGGGACCTGGGGGAGCAGTTCTTC. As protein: CAISESLRDLGEQFF.

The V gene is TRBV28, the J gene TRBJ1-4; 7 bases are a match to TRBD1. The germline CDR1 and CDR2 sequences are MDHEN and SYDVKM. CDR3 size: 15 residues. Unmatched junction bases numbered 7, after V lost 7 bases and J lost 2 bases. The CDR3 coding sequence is TGTGCCAGCACCGCTTCGACAGGGACTAATGAAAAACTGTTTTTT. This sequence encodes CASTASTGTNEKLFF. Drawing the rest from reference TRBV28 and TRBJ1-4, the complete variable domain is DVKVTQSSRYLVKRTGEKVFLECVQDMDHENMFWYRQDPGLGLRLIYFSYDVKMKEKGDIPEGYSVSREKKERFSLILESASTNQTSMYLCASTASTGTNEKLFFGSGTQLSVL.

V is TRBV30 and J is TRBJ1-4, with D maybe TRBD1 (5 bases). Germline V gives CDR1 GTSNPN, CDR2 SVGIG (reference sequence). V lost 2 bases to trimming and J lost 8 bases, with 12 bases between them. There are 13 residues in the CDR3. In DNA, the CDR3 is TGTGCCTGGAGTAAAAAGGACAAGGAAAAACTGTTTTTT. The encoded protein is CAWSKKDKEKLFF.

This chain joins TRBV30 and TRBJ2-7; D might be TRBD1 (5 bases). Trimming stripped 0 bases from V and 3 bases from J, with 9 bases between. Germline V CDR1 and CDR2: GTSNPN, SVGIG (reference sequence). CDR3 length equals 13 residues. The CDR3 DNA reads TGTGCCTGGAGTGTAGGGGCAGGCTACGAGCAGTACTTC. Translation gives CAWSVGAGYEQYF.

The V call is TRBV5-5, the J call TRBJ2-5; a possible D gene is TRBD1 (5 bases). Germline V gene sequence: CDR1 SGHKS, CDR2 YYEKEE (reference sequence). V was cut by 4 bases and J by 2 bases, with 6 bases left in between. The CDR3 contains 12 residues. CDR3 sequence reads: CASSQGQETQYF. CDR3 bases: TGTGCCAGCAGCCAGGGTCAAGAGACCCAGTACTTC.

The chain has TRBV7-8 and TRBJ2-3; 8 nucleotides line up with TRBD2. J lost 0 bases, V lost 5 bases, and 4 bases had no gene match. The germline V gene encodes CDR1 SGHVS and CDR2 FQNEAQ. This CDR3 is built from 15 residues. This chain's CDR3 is CASSPQRGSTDTQYF. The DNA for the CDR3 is TGTGCCAGCAGCCCTCAGCGGGGGAGCACAGATACGCAGTATTTT.

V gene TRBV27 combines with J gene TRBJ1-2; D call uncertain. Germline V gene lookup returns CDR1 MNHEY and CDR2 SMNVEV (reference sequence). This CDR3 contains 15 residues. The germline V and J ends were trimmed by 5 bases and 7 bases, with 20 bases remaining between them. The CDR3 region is CASSAKLAGFGGYTF. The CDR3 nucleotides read TGTGCCAGCAGTGCAAAGTTGGCGGGGTTCGGTGGCTACACCTTC.

CDR3 bases: TGTGCCAGCAGCACAAACAGGGGCTTAGGCTCTGGAAACACCATATATTTT. Translated: CASSTNRGLGSGNTIYF. The chain combines TRBV5-5 with TRBJ1-3, with TRBD1 identical over 7 bases. Germline loops: CDR1 SGHKS, CDR2 YYEKEE (reference sequence). The V and J ends lost 4 bases and 0 bases, in that order; junction bases with no gene match: 10. This CDR3 spans 17 amino acids.

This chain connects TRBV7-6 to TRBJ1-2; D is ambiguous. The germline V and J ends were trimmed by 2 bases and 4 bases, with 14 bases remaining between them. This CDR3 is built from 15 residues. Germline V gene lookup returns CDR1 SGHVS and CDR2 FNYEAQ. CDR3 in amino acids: CASSLTADSAYGYTF. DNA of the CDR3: TGTGCCAGCAGCTTAACGGCAGACTCAGCCTATGGCTACACCTTC.

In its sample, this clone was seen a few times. CDR3 sequence (DNA): TGCAGTGCTAGTACAGGGGACTATGGCTACACCTTC. Residues: CSASTGDYGYTF. The chain has TRBV20-1 and TRBJ1-2; 7 bases fit TRBD1. Germline CDR1 and CDR2: DFQATT and SNEGSKA (reference sequence). Trimming took 3 bases from V and 3 from J; bases not matched to a gene: 1. The CDR3 has 12 amino acids.

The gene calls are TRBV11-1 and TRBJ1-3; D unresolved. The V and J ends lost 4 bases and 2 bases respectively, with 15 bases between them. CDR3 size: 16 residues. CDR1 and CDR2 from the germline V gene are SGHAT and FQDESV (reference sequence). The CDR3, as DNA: TGTGCCAGCAGCTCTCGTTCAGCCGTAACTGGAAACACCATATATTTT. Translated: CASSSRSAVTGNTIYF.

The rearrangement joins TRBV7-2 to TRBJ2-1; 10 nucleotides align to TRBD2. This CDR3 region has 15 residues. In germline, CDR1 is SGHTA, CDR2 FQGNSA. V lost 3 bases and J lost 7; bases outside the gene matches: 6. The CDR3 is CASSFGTSAPNEQFF. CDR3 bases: TGTGCCAGCAGCTTTGGGACTAGCGCCCCAAATGAGCAGTTCTTC.